This TCR beta chain was recorded in a study of Graves' ophthalmopathy and Graves' hyperthyroidism. Study information: Samples of peripheral blood were obtained at initial diagnosis, prior to treatment of any kind. Study conclusions and caveats: Clonotypes were expanded in thyroid at above 0.001 frequency, and most also appeared in blood.

Investigators amplified TCR beta CDR3 regions from RNA transcripts. Amplification began with first-round RT-PCR using HTBI primers, then second-round multiplex PCR was performed. TCRdb re-called the multiplex PCR reads through MiXCR, storing one row per CDR3 protein. The sample holds 620,000 or so distinct CDR3 sequences; roughly 20% are singletons and the top ten take approximately 7%. Patients newly diagnosed with hyperthyroidism, under 2 months' duration, were aged 18 to 65, the study reports. Enrollment excluded any patients with other autoimmune diseases, uncontrolled infections, pregnancy or lactation. This clonotype has at least ten counts. Its antigen is not known. Sequencing was performed on peripheral blood. The source is a woman aged 18 to 35 with stable Graves' hyperthyroidism. Some clones in this sample may be carry-over from other donors' samples.

The chain's CDR3 is CASSPPWVGANVLTF. The CDR3 DNA follows: TGTGCCAGCTCACCACCGTGGGTTGGGGCCAACGTCCTGACTTTC. The gene calls are TRBV18 and TRBJ2-6; D not certain. Trimming stripped 0 bases from V and 3 bases from J, with 6 bases between. Germline CDR1 and CDR2: KGHSH and LQKENI. CDR3 length: 15 residues.